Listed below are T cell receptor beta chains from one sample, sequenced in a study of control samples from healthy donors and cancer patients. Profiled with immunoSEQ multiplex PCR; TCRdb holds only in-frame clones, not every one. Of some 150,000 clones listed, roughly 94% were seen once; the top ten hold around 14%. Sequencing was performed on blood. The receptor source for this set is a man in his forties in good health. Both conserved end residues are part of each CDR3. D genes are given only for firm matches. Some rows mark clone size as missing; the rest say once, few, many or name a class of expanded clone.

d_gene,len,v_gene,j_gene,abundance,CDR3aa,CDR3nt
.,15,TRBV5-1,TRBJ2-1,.,CASSPPSGTYNEQFF,TGCGCCAGCAGCCCTCCGAGCGGAACCTACAATGAGCAGTTCTTC
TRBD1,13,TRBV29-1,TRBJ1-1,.,CSADRDRNTEAFF,TGCAGCGCCGACCGGGACAGGAACACTGAAGCTTTCTTT
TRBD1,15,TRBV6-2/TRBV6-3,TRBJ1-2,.,CASSYRTGEPYGYTF,TGTGCCAGCAGTTATCGGACAGGGGAACCCTATGGCTACACCTTC
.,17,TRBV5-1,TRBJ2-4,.,CASSSLTSPGTKNIQYF,TGCGCCAGCAGCTCCCTTACTTCTCCGGGGACCAAAAACATTCAGTACTTC
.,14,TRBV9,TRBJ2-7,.,CASSESGVHYEQYF,TGTGCCAGCAGCGAGAGTGGGGTGCACTACGAGCAGTACTTC
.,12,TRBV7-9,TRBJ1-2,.,CASSLGPGGYTF,TGTGCCAGCAGCTTAGGCCCGGGTGGCTACACCTTC
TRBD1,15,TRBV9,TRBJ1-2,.,CASSAPGQGLEGYTF,TGTGCCAGCAGCGCCCCCGGACAGGGGTTGGAAGGCTACACCTTC
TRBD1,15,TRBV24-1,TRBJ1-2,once,CATAGTASLNYGYTF,TGTGCCACCGCCGGGACAGCTTCCCTTAACTATGGCTACACCTTC
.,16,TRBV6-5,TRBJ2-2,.,CASSYSGREGTGELFF,TGTGCCAGCAGTTACTCGGGAAGGGAAGGAACCGGGGAGCTGTTTTTT
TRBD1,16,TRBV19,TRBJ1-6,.,CASSTPGTATNSPLHF,TGTGCCAGTAGTACACCCGGGACAGCTACTAATTCACCCCTCCACTTT
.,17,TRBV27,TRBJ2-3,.,CASGGTALLQRTDTQYF,TGTGCCAGCGGCGGGACGGCCCTCCTCCAACGCACAGATACGCAGTATTTT
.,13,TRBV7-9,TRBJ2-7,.,CASSLDRSYEQYF,TGTGCCAGCAGCTTGGACAGATCCTACGAGCAGTACTTC
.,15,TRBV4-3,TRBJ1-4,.,CASSHLTGLNEKLFF,TGCGCCAGCAGCCACTTGACAGGCTTAAATGAAAAACTGTTTTTT
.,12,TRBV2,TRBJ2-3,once,CASSEVPNTQYF,TGTGCCAGCAGTGAAGTACCCAATACGCAGTATTTT
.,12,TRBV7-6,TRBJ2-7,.,CASSLLSGEQYF,TGTGCCAGCAGCCTACTATCAGGGGAGCAGTACTTC
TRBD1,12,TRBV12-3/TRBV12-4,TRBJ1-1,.,CASTGGNTEAFF,TGTGCCAGTACAGGGGGGAACACTGAAGCTTTCTTT
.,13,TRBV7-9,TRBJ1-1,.,CASSPGTDTEAFF,TGTGCCAGCAGCCCCGGGACGGACACTGAAGCTTTCTTT
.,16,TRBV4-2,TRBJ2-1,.,CASSPAVAVLYNEQFF,TGTGCCAGCAGCCCGGCGGTAGCGGTACTTTACAATGAGCAGTTCTTC
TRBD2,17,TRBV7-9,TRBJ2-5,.,CASSWGLAGDIKETQYF,TGTGCCAGCAGCTGGGGACTAGCGGGGGACATAAAGGAGACCCAGTACTTC
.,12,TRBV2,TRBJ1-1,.,CASKQGATEAFF,TGTGCCAGCAAACAGGGTGCCACTGAAGCTTTCTTT
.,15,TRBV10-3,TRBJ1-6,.,CATRHGLNWGSPLHF,TGTGCCACCCGCCACGGACTAAATTGGGGCTCACCCCTCCACTTT
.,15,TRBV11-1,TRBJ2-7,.,CASSFRDPSSYEQYF,TGTGCCAGCAGCTTCCGGGACCCCAGCTCCTACGAGCAGTACTTC
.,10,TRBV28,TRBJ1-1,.,CASSLGEAFF,TGTGCCAGCAGTTTGGGTGAAGCTTTCTTT
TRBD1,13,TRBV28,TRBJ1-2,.,CASSFQGAGGYTF,TGTGCCAGCAGTTTTCAGGGGGCTGGCGGCTACACCTTC
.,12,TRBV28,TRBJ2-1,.,CASSSPNNEQFF,TGTGCCAGCAGTTCCCCTAACAATGAGCAGTTCTTC
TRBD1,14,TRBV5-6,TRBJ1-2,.,CASSSRDRGYGYTF,TGTGCCAGCAGCTCCCGGGACAGGGGCTATGGCTACACCTTC
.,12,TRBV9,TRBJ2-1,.,CASSVGGTEQFF,TGTGCCAGCAGCGTAGGTGGGACAGAGCAGTTCTTC
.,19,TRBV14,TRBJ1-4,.,CASSRRGAGWWATNEKLFF,TGTGCCAGCAGCCGAAGAGGTGCAGGGTGGTGGGCAACTAATGAAAAACTGTTTTTT
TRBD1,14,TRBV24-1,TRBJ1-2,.,CATSDTGGKFGYTF,TGTGCCACCAGTGACACAGGGGGGAAGTTTGGCTACACCTTC
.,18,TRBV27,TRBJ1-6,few,CASSLSSIRSSYNSPLHF,TGTGCCAGCAGTTTATCAAGTATCAGGAGCTCCTATAATTCACCCCTCCACTTT
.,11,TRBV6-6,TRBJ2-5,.,CASIQGETQYF,TGTGCCAGCATACAGGGAGAGACCCAGTACTTC
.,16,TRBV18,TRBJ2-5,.,CASSPSVSGHQETQYF,TGTGCCAGCTCACCATCGGTCAGCGGTCACCAAGAGACCCAGTACTTC
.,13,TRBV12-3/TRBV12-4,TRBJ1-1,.,CASSLGQHTEAFF,TGTGCCAGCAGTTTAGGGCAGCACACTGAAGCTTTCTTT
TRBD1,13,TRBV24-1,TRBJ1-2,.,CATSGGSNYGYTF,TGTGCCACCTCAGGGGGCTCTAACTATGGCTACACCTTC
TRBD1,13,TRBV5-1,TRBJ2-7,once,CASSSQGAYEQYF,TGCGCCAGCAGCTCACAGGGGGCCTACGAGCAGTACTTC
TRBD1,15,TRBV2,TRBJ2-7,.,CASSEGGTGGYEQYF,TGTGCCAGCAGTGAAGGGGGGACAGGGGGATACGAGCAGTACTTC
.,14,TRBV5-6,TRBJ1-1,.,CASSSGTRGTEAFF,TGTGCCAGCAGCAGCGGGACCCGAGGCACTGAAGCTTTCTTT